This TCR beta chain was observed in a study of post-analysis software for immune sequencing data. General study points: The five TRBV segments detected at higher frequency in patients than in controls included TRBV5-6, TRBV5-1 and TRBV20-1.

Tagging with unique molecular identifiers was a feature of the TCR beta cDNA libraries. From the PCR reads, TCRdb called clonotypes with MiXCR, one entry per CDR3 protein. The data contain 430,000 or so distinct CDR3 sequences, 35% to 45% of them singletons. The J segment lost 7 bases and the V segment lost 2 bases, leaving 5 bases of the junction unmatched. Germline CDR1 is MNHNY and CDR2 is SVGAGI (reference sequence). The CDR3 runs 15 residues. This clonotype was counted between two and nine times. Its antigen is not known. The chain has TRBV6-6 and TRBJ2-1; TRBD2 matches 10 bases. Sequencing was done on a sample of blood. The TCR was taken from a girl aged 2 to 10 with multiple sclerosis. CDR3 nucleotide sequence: TGTGCCAGCAGTTACCTCCTAGCGGGAGATAATGAGCAGTTCTTC. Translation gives CASSYLLAGDNEQFF.